This TCR beta chain was captured by sequencing in a study of blood T cell repertoires in COVID-19. This clone was picked up many times. Per the original methods: For nucleated cells, counts were estimated from reference gene primer amplification. Clones were read by immunoSEQ multiplex PCR, and TCRdb kept only the in-frame ones, dropping some. D and trimming come from the DNA, and the V and J calls and clone size come from that table. The table includes approximately 160,000 clones, around 80% detected once. The CDR3 has 14 residues. The V end lost 6 bases, the J end lost 0 bases, and 9 bases lay between the germline ends. CDR1 KGHSH and CDR2 LQKENI come from the germline V gene. Which cohort a participant joined came from the clinical history participants gave. Two negative PCRs, clearance, or symptom resolution had been documented for recovered Cohort 3 donors.

The chain recombines TRBV18 with TRBJ1-3, with unresolved D. The sequence came from a man between 50 and 59 years old who had recovered from COVID-19. What was sequenced was PBMCs or T cells enriched from blood (not recorded which). CDR3 sequence: CASSLSSSGNTIYF. The CDR3 nucleotides read TGTGCCAGCTCGTTGTCGAGCTCTGGAAACACCATATATTTT.